A selection of T cell receptor beta chains follows, all from one sample in a study of T cells after yellow fever vaccination. TCRdb re-called the 5' RACE reads with MiXCR, one entry per CDR3 protein. The data contain over 300,000 distinct CDR3 sequences, 3% to 4.5% of them singletons. Source: PBMCs, taken on the day of the yellow fever booster vaccination. These receptors were collected from a man younger than 35 who received the YFV17D yellow fever vaccine. The CDR3 runs from the conserved cysteine through the conserved F or W. D genes are given only for firm matches. Clone size is not always given. Where it is, it says once, few, many or a class for expanded clones.

j_call clone_size d_call v_call cdr3_aa cdr3_nt
TRBJ1-4 many NA TRBV5-4 CASSFRVGEEEKLFF TGTGCCAGCAGCTTCCGTGTCGGGGAAGAGGAAAAACTGTTTTTT
TRBJ1-4 NA NA TRBV5-1 CASSPRTATNEKLFF TGCGCCAGCAGCCCAAGGACGGCAACTAATGAAAAACTGTTTTTT
TRBJ2-1 many TRBD1 TRBV7-9 CASSLVWTGGHNEQFF TGTGCCAGCAGCTTAGTGTGGACAGGGGGCCACAATGAGCAGTTCTTC
TRBJ1-2 NA NA TRBV5-4 CASSLVQVEGYTF TGTGCCAGCAGCTTGGTACAGGTGGAGGGCTACACCTTC
TRBJ2-5 NA NA TRBV5-4 CASSLVATGETQYF TGTGCCAGCAGCTTGGTAGCAACCGGGGAGACCCAGTACTTC
TRBJ2-5 many NA TRBV6-2/TRBV6-3 CASSLVSWETQYF TGTGCCAGCTCATTGGTCTCCTGGGAGACCCAGTACTTC
TRBJ1-4 many NA TRBV7-9 CASSGPRFWRQGNSTNEKLFF TGTGCCAGCAGCGGCCCAAGGTTTTGGAGGCAGGGGAATTCAACTAATGAAAAACTGTTTTTT
TRBJ2-1 many TRBD1 TRBV20-1 CSARQRRQGLRDEQFF TGCAGTGCTAGACAGCGTAGACAGGGGCTTAGGGATGAGCAGTTCTTC
TRBJ2-3 many NA TRBV30 CAWSATSSTDTQYF TGTGCCTGGAGTGCGACATCTAGCACAGATACGCAGTATTTT
TRBJ1-2 NA NA TRBV11-2 CASSQISGTPKNYGYTF TGTGCCAGCAGCCAAATCAGTGGGACACCAAAAAACTATGGCTACACCTTC
TRBJ2-5 few TRBD2 TRBV4-3 CASSQDRGVLYQETQYF TGCGCCAGCAGCCAAGATCGGGGGGTACTGTACCAAGAGACCCAGTACTTC
TRBJ2-4 few NA TRBV10-3 CAISPSDNIQYF TGTGCCATCAGCCCTAGCGACAACATTCAGTACTTC
TRBJ1-3 many NA TRBV18 CASSPLEYSGNTIYF TGTGCCAGCTCACCACTGGAGTACTCTGGAAACACCATATATTTT
TRBJ2-3 many TRBD2 TRBV3-1 CASSQESGGRYADTQYF TGTGCCAGCAGCCAAGAGAGCGGGGGGAGATACGCAGATACGCAGTATTTT
TRBJ2-3 few NA TRBV6-5 CASSYSGGADTQYF TGTGCCAGCAGTTACTCTGGGGGTGCAGATACGCAGTATTTT
TRBJ1-5 NA TRBD1 TRBV20-1 CSSRELTGFQRQHF TGCAGTTCTAGAGAACTGACAGGGTTTCAGCGCCAGCATTTT
TRBJ1-1 NA NA TRBV12-3/TRBV12-4 CASTFAPTDPNTEAFF TGTGCCAGCACCTTCGCACCGACAGACCCGAACACTGAAGCTTTCTTT
TRBJ1-3 few NA TRBV29-1 CSVEDPQYYTIYF TGCAGCGTTGAAGATCCCCAATACTACACCATATATTTT
TRBJ2-5 few TRBD2 TRBV4-3 CASSQDKGRAGGPETQYF TGCGCCAGCAGCCAAGATAAGGGACGAGCGGGGGGGCCGGAGACCCAGTACTTC
TRBJ2-1 many NA TRBV5-1 CASSLVGGAGYNEQFF TGCGCCAGCAGCTTGGTCGGAGGCGCAGGCTACAATGAGCAGTTCTTC
TRBJ2-3 many TRBD2 TRBV6-5 CASSFRGSGGPTPTDTQYF TGTGCCAGCAGTTTCCGCGGAAGCGGGGGCCCAACGCCCACAGATACGCAGTATTTT
TRBJ2-5 NA TRBD2 TRBV11-2 CASSLGWPSGGFKETQYF TGTGCCAGCAGCTTAGGGTGGCCTAGCGGGGGGTTCAAAGAGACCCAGTACTTC
TRBJ2-7 many NA TRBV5-1 CASSAGQVPEQYF TGCGCCAGCAGCGCCGGACAAGTCCCCGAGCAGTACTTC
TRBJ2-3 few TRBD2 TRBV4-1 CASSTRLAGGRSTDTQYF TGCGCCAGCAGCACCAGACTAGCGGGGGGACGTAGCACAGATACGCAGTATTTT
TRBJ2-5 many NA TRBV4-1 CASSLQGTYKETQYF TGCGCCAGCAGCCTCCAGGGGACTTACAAAGAGACCCAGTACTTC
TRBJ1-5 NA NA TRBV5-1 CASSLNGGQGQPQHF TGCGCCAGCAGCTTGAATGGGGGGCAGGGTCAGCCCCAGCATTTT
TRBJ1-1 NA NA TRBV20-1 CSPIGSNTEAFF TGCAGTCCTATCGGTTCGAACACTGAAGCTTTCTTT
TRBJ2-2 many NA TRBV6-2/TRBV6-3 CASSSPGQGRTGELFF TGTGCCAGCAGCTCTCCGGGGCAGGGAAGAACCGGGGAGCTGTTTTTT
TRBJ1-6 many TRBD1 TRBV5-1 CASSSEPGQGILNSPLHF TGCGCCAGCAGCTCGGAACCGGGACAGGGGATATTGAATTCACCCCTCCACTTT
TRBJ1-2 many NA TRBV3-1 CASSLGIYGYTF TGTGCCAGCAGTCTGGGGATCTATGGCTACACCTTC
TRBJ2-7 NA NA TRBV7-8 CASSEGVGGTSYEQYF TGTGCCAGCAGCGAAGGGGTAGGGGGTACCTCCTACGAGCAGTACTTC
TRBJ2-1 NA NA TRBV19 CASSFALWYEQFF TGTGCCAGTAGTTTCGCCCTCTGGTATGAGCAGTTCTTC
TRBJ2-1 many NA TRBV7-3 CASSLRPGGGEQFF TGTGCCAGCAGCTTAAGGCCTGGGGGGGGCGAGCAGTTCTTC
TRBJ2-3 NA TRBD2 TRBV4-2 CASSQVATSGRTDTQYF TGTGCCAGCAGCCAAGTTGCGACTAGCGGGAGGACAGATACGCAGTATTTT
TRBJ2-3 many NA TRBV24-1 CATSDRTDTQYF TGTGCCACCAGTGATAGAACAGATACGCAGTATTTT
TRBJ2-5 many TRBD1 TRBV5-1 CASSSWDSQETQYF TGCGCCAGCAGCTCATGGGACAGCCAAGAGACCCAGTACTTC
TRBJ2-5 few TRBD1 TRBV12-3/TRBV12-4 CASSPRDRGGETQYF TGTGCCAGCAGTCCCCGGGACAGGGGTGGCGAGACCCAGTACTTC
TRBJ2-2 NA NA TRBV7-2 CASSSWWVVKAGELFF TGTGCCAGCAGCTCGTGGTGGGTTGTAAAGGCCGGGGAGCTGTTTTTT
TRBJ2-3 many NA TRBV5-1 CASCPPNGGLADTQYF TGCGCCAGCTGCCCACCCAACGGGGGGCTGGCAGATACGCAGTATTTT
TRBJ1-1 many NA TRBV7-2 CASSLLVRSPEAFF TGTGCCAGCAGCTTACTCGTCAGAAGCCCTGAAGCTTTCTTT
TRBJ2-3 few NA TRBV4-2 CASSQDRESDTQYF TGTGCCAGCAGCCAAGACAGGGAATCAGATACGCAGTATTTT
TRBJ1-2 NA NA TRBV4-1 CASSQGTFVGYTF TGCGCCAGCAGCCAAGGCACCTTTGTCGGCTACACCTTC
TRBJ2-6 many NA TRBV5-5 CASSLWTAISGANVLTF TGTGCCAGCAGCTTGTGGACAGCTATTTCTGGGGCCAACGTCCTGACTTTC
TRBJ2-2 many NA TRBV20-1 CSAQKQGTGELFF TGCAGTGCCCAAAAACAAGGAACCGGGGAGCTGTTTTTT
TRBJ2-1 many NA TRBV3-1 CASSRSYNEQFF TGTGCCAGTAGCCGCTCCTACAATGAGCAGTTCTTC
TRBJ1-6 many NA TRBV9 CASSSRGGSPLHF TGTGCCAGCAGCTCCAGGGGTGGCTCACCCCTCCACTTT
TRBJ2-7 many NA TRBV4-2 CASSGTDSYEQYF TGTGCCAGCTCAGGGACGGATTCCTACGAGCAGTACTTC
TRBJ2-5 many NA TRBV7-9 CASSQFGKTQYF TGTGCCAGCAGTCAATTCGGCAAGACCCAGTACTTC
TRBJ2-3 many NA TRBV7-2 CASSLGGGTNPPQYF TGTGCCAGCAGCTTAGGAGGGGGGACAAACCCGCCCCAGTATTTT
TRBJ1-1 NA NA TRBV7-9 CASREGGNRGEAFF TGTGCCAGCAGGGAAGGGGGGAATCGGGGTGAAGCTTTCTTT